The TCR beta chain under discussion was sequenced for a study of immune heterogeneity within non-small cell lung tumors. The wider study: Among the tumors, several were squamous cell carcinomas, about 10 were non-squamous carcinomas and 1 was not otherwise specified.

Multiplex PCR (32 V and 13 J primers) was used to amplify the TCR beta CDR3. TCRdb analysed the multiplex PCR reads with MiXCR anew, one entry per CDR3 protein. The repertoire holds nearly 15,000 distinct CDR3 sequences, with 25% to 35% as singletons. Bulk tumor genomic DNA (approximately 570 ng per sample) served as template. Surgical sampling yielded several biopsies per primary tumor (spaced far apart). Untreated, newly diagnosed non-small cell lung cancer patients underwent curative surgery. In this sample, this clonotype turned up many times. V gave up 0 bases and J gave up 6 bases, with 4 bases separating them. This CDR3 is built from 12 residues. Germline loops: CDR1 SGDLS, CDR2 YYNGEE.

The TCR comes from a woman in her forties or fifties with non-small cell lung cancer. The V and J genes are TRBV9 and TRBJ2-1; D is unclear. Sequenced material: lung tumor tissue. This CDR3 is CASSVVSNEQFF. CDR3 DNA sequence: TGTGCCAGCAGCGTAGTCTCCAATGAGCAGTTCTTC. The whole variable domain, filled in from reference TRBV9 and TRBJ2-1, reads DSGVTQTPKHLITATGQRVTLRCSPRSGDLSVYWYQQSLDQGLQFLIQYYNGEERAKGNILERFSAQQFPDLHSELNLSSLELGDSALYFCASSVVSNEQFFGPGTRLTVL.